This record looks at one T cell receptor beta chain sequence and its context. Germline V lookup: CDR1 MNHEY, CDR2 SMNVEV (reference sequence). Trimming cost V 0 bases and J 2 bases; bases outside gene matches: 5. The CDR3 sequence is 16 residues long. This entry comes from a study of blood T cell repertoires in COVID-19. Study background: Acute and convalescent COVID-19 specimens originated in the United States, Italy and Spain. PBMCs, B-cell-depleted T cells, or T cells were the source of the cDNA or gDNA that made up the material.

The authors' processing: Amplification with reference gene primers provided the estimates of nucleated cell counts. Here immunoSEQ multiplex PCR was the method, and the copy in TCRdb shows in-frame clones only, minus some. The D gene and trimming were derived from the DNA, and the V and J assignments and clone size from that table. In the table there are about 34,000 clones, roughly 80% of which are singletons. Seattle patients were enrolled during active infection and followed longitudinally. Input material: peripheral blood. The TCR was taken from a man aged 70-80 years with COVID-19, enrolled during active disease. The chain carries TRBV27 and TRBJ2-3, with 7 bases identical to TRBD1. CDR3 DNA: TGTGCCAGCAGTTTATCCCGGGACAGTACCACAGATACGCAGTATTTT. Its protein product is CASSLSRDSTTDTQYF.